This TCR beta chain emerged from a study of blood T cell repertoires in COVID-19. Study-wide background: Acute and convalescent COVID-19 samples came from the United States, Italy and Spain. Sources were T cells, B-cell-depleted T cells, or PBMCs; the material itself was cDNA or gDNA.

V lost 5 bases and J lost 5; bases outside the gene matches: 6. CDR3 length: 15 residues. Per germline, CDR1 LNHDA and CDR2 SQIVND (reference sequence). Authors' data handling: Estimation of nucleated cell counts relied on the amplification of reference gene primers. The data were produced by immunoSEQ multiplex PCR, yet TCRdb's version contains in-frame clones alone and is incomplete. V and J calls and clone size follow that table, whereas D and trimming were derived from the DNA. This table holds over 200,000 clones, about 90% found once. The chain uses TRBV19 and TRBJ1-2, with TRBD1 matching 12 bases. The sample was peripheral blood. The receptor's source is a woman between 55 and 75 years old with acute or convalescent COVID-19. CDR3 in amino acids: CASSPGTGGSYGYTF. In DNA form, the CDR3 reads TGTGCCAGTAGTCCAGGGACAGGGGGCTCGTATGGCTACACCTTC.